The present entry profiles one TCR beta chain with its context. These data come from a study of OX40 agonist ivuxolimab in advanced cancers. Overall study context: Ivuxolimab, which is an agonistic anti-OX40 (CD134) antibody, was administered to the patients.

V was clipped by 2 bases and J by 1 base; unmatched bases: 2. CDR3 length equals 15 residues. Germline CDR1 is MNHEY and CDR2 is SMNVEV (reference sequence). Clones were read by immunoSEQ multiplex PCR, and TCRdb kept only the in-frame ones, dropping some. The sample has 94,000 or so clones, more than 80% seen once. The rearrangement joins TRBV27 to TRBJ1-1, with TRBD1 identical over 9 bases. The sequenced sample was CD4+ or CD8+ T cells sorted from blood, obtained in a trial of the OX40 agonist ivuxolimab. This clonotype was obtained from an adult with an advanced solid tumor such as melanoma, head and neck, liver or kidney cancer. CDR3 region: CASSLQGQGNTEAFF. The CDR3 nucleotides are TGTGCCAGCAGTTTACAGGGACAGGGGAACACTGAAGCTTTCTTT.